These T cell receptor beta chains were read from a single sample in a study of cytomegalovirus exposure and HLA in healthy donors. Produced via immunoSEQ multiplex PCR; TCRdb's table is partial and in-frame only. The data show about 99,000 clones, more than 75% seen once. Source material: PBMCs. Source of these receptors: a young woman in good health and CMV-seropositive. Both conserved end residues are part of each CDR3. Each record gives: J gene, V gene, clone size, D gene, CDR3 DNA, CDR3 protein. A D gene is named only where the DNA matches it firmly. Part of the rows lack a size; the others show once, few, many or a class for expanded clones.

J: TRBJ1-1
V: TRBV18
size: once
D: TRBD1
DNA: TGTGCCAGCTCTCCCCTAGGACAGGGCGTCACTGAAGCTTTCTTT
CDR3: CASSPLGQGVTEAFF

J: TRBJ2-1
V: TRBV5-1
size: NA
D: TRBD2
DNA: TGCGCCAGCAGCTCGACTAGCGGGGGCTCCTACAATGAGCAGTTCTTC
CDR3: CASSSTSGGSYNEQFF

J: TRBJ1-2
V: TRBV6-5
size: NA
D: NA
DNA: TGTGCCAGCAGTTACATTGCAGGGAACTATGGCTACACCTTC
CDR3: CASSYIAGNYGYTF

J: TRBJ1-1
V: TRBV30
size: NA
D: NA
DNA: TGTGCCTGGAGTCTAGACCCTGAAGCTTTCTTT
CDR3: CAWSLDPEAFF

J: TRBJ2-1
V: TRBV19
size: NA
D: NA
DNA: TGTGCCAGTAGTATAGTACCGGGGGACGGCTACAATGAGCAGTTCTTC
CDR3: CASSIVPGDGYNEQFF

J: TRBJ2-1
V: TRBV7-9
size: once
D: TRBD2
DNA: TGTGCCAGCAGCGTGACTAGCGGGAGAATCAATGAGCAGTTCTTC
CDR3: CASSVTSGRINEQFF

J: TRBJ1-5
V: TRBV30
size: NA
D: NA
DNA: TGTGCCTGGTCGGGGTATAGCAATCAGCCCCAGCATTTT
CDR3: CAWSGYSNQPQHF

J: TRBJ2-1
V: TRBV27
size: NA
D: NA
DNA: TGTGCCAGCAGTTTAAGCAGGGGCTACAATGAGCAGTTCTTC
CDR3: CASSLSRGYNEQFF

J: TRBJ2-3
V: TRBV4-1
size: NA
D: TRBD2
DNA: TGCGCCAGCAGCCAAGAGGCGACTAGCGGGGTCACAGATACGCAGTATTTT
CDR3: CASSQEATSGVTDTQYF

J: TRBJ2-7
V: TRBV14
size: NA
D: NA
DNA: TGTGCCAGCAGCCATCAGGGGATCCCCTACGAGCAGTACTTC
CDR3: CASSHQGIPYEQYF

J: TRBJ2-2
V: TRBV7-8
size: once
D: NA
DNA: TGTGCCAGCAGCTATCGACAGGGAGGAACCGGGGAGCTGTTTTTT
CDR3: CASSYRQGGTGELFF

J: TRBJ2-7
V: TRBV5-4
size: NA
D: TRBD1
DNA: TGTGCCAGCAGCTTGGCGGGGACAGGGGCGGACGAGCAGTACTTC
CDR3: CASSLAGTGADEQYF

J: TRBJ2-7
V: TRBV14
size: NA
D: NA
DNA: TGTGCCAGCAGCCAGGCACAGGGAGCAGGCTACGAGCAGTACTTC
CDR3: CASSQAQGAGYEQYF

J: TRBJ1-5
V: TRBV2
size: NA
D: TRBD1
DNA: TGTGCCAGCAGTGAATTACTCGGGACAGATCAGCCCCAGCATTTT
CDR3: CASSELLGTDQPQHF

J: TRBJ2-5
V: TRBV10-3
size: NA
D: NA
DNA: TGTGCCATCAGTAGCCACAGGGAAGAGACCCAGTACTTC
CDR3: CAISSHREETQYF

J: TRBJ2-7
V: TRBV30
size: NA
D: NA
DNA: TGTGCCTGGAGTGTCATGAGCGAGCAGTACTTC
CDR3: CAWSVMSEQYF

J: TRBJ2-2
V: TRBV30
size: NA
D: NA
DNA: TGTGCCTGGAGTGTTTCTAGTCTGACCGGGGAGCTGTTTTTT
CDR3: CAWSVSSLTGELFF

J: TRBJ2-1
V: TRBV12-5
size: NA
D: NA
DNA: TGTGCTAGTGGTTTGCTAGGAGCCGATTCCCTGTTCTTC
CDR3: CASGLLGADSLFF

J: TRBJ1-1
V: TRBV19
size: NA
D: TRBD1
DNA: TGTGCCAGTAGTATAGGGGACAGGGGGCGGATGAACACTGAAGCTTTCTTT
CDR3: CASSIGDRGRMNTEAFF

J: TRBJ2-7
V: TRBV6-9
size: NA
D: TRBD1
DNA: TGTGCCAGCAGTCTACGCCGGGACAGGTGTTACGAGCAGTACTTC
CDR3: CASSLRRDRCYEQYF

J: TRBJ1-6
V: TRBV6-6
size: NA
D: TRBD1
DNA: TGTGCCAGCACCCGGACAGGGAATAATTCACCCCTCCACTTT
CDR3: CASTRTGNNSPLHF

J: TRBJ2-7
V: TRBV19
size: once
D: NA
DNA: TGTGCCAGTAGTATAGTTCTCTCCTACGAGCAGTACTTC
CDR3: CASSIVLSYEQYF

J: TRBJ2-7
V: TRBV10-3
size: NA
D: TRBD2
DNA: TGTGCCGTCAGTGAGTCGGGGGGGGCAAGACTGGCAACCTGCGAGCAGTACTTC
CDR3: CAVSESGGARLATCEQYF

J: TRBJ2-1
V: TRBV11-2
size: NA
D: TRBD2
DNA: TGTGCCAGCAGCTTAGAGGCTAGCGGTTACAATGAGCAGTTCTTC
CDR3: CASSLEASGYNEQFF

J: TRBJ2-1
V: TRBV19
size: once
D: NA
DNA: TGTGCCAGTAGTATAGCGGACTTCTTGGATGAGCAGTTCTTC
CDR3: CASSIADFLDEQFF

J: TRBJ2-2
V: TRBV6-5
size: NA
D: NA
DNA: TGTGCCAGCAGTTACGGACAGACCCCGGGGACCGGGGAGCTGTTTTTT
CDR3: CASSYGQTPGTGELFF

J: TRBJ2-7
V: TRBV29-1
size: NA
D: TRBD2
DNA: TGCAGCGTTTCGGGAACTAGCGCTTCCTACGAGCAGTACTTC
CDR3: CSVSGTSASYEQYF

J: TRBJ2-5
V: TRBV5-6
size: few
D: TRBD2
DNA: TGTGCCAGCAGCTTGGTACGGGGAGGGCAGGGAGAGACCCAGTACTTC
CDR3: CASSLVRGGQGETQYF